This T cell receptor (beta chain) was sequenced in a study of T cell repertoires in cytomegalovirus infection (dated by TCRdb to about 2019). About the full investigation: Donor HLA type was relevant to the analysis, as public TCR beta signatures indicated carriage of CMV infection together with the matching HLA type.

The sequencer listed for this sample is Illumina HiSeq 1500. TCRdb reran the public reads through fastp at Q25 and MiXCR, keeping productive beta chains. Each CDR3 protein gets just one entry, which takes the most common genes and DNA from the rows behind it. This sample is represented by around 130,000 distinct CDR3 sequences; 24% of them were singletons. 34% of the sample lies in the top ten. From a lookup of the germline V gene, CDR1 and CDR2 are ENHRY and SYGVKD. V sheds 6 bases and J sheds 2 bases, leaving 5 bases between their ends. The CDR3 holds 12 amino acids from the cysteine to the phenylalanine. The kept DNA is CDR3 alone, 36 bases in frame from the first base. To note about this clonotype: Its cognate antigen has yet to be identified. Within one base of it there is no much larger clone, and no base qualities were kept.

The full study reports these points: Carriers of CMV infection plus the relevant HLA type were discriminated by the cumulative frequency of public TCR beta family members in the study cohort and in an independent roughly 320-donor cohort. In the ex vivo response, HLA-C-restricted CMV-specific TCR beta clonotypes were dominant, and in two of eight donors the single most frequent clonotype came from this HLA-C-restricted group.

The receptor was derived from a human donor in good health (CMV status not recorded). Some clones in this sample may be carry-over from other donors' samples. This chain is built from TRBV10-3 and TRBJ1-5; the D gene is not confidently resolved. The specimen was PBMCs, sequenced either directly or after in vitro stimulation (not recorded which). The CDR3 protein is CAISEGNQPQHF. The DNA sequence is as follows: TGTGCCATCAGCGAAGGCAATCAGCCCCAGCATTTT.